The 2 T cell receptor beta chains reported below all come from one sample, sequenced in a study of shared clonotypes between healthy human individuals. Sequencing was performed with immunoSEQ multiplex PCR; in TCRdb, only in-frame clones are kept and a portion is missing. This table holds some 350,000 clones, roughly 70% found once. Material: memory CD4+ T cells sorted from blood. Subset meaning: CD45RA-negative fraction. These receptors were obtained from a man aged 25-40 years in good health.

This clone appeared a single time. The rearrangement links TRBV2 to TRBJ1-3, with D tentatively TRBD1 (6 bases). The germline CDR1 and CDR2 sequences are SNHLY and FYNNEI. Trimming removed 5 bases at V and 2 bases at J, with 16 bases between. The CDR3 length is 16 residues. CDR3 nucleotides: TGTGCCAGCAGTAAATACCAGGGGACTGCTGGAAACACCATATATTTT. This gives the protein CASSKYQGTAGNTIYF.

This clone was counted only a few times. This rearrangement joins TRBV28 to TRBJ2-1, with D maybe TRBD1 (5 bases). This CDR3 comprises 14 residues. Trimming removed 5 bases at V and 7 bases at J, with 15 bases between. Germline V gene lookup returns CDR1 MDHEN and CDR2 SYDVKM. CDR3 DNA: TGTGCCAGCAGTCAGGGTGGCGCCCGTAATGAGCAGTTCTTC. Translating gives CASSQGGARNEQFF. The full variable domain, in which reference TRBV28 and TRBJ2-1 provide the parts outside the CDR3, is DVKVTQSSRYLVKRTGEKVFLECVQDMDHENMFWYRQDPGLGLRLIYFSYDVKMKEKGDIPEGYSVSREKKERFSLILESASTNQTSMYLCASSQGGARNEQFFGPGTRLTVL.